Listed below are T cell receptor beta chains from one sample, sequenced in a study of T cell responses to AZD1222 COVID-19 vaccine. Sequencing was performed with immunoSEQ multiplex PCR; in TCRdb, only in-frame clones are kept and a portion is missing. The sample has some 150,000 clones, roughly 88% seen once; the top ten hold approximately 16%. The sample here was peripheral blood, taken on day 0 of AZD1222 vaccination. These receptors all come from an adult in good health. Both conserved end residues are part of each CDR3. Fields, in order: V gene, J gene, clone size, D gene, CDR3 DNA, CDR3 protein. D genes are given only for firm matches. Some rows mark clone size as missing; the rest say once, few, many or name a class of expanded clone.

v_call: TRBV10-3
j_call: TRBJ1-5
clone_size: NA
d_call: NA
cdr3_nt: TGTGCCATCAGTGAGTCGAATCGCAATCAGCCCCAGCATTTT
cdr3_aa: CAISESNRNQPQHF

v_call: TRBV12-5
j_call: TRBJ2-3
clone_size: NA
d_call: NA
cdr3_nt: TGTGCTAGTGGTTTGGCCGTGCTCCCGGGGGGCACAGATACGCAGTATTTT
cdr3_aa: CASGLAVLPGGTDTQYF

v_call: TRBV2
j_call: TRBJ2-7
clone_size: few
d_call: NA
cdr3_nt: TGTGCCAGCAGTGAATTCGGACGAGCCTACGAGCAGTACTTC
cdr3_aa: CASSEFGRAYEQYF

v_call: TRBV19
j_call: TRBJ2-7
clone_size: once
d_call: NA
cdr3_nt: TGTGCCAGTAGTATGGCAGCGACAGGTCTCTACGAGCAGTACTTC
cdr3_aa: CASSMAATGLYEQYF

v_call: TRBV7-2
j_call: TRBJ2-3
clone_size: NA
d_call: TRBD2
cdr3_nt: TGTGCCAGCAGCTTAGCGCGGGGGGCAGGGGATACGCAGTATTTT
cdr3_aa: CASSLARGAGDTQYF

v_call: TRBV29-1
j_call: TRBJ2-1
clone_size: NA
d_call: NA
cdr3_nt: TGCAGCGTTGTGGGTACAGGGAGGGAGGCCAATGAGCAGTTCTTC
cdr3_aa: CSVVGTGREANEQFF

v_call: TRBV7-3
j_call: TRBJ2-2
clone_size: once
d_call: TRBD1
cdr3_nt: TGTGCCAGCAGCACCCAAGACAGGGCTCCTCCCGGGGAGCTGTTTTTT
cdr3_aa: CASSTQDRAPPGELFF

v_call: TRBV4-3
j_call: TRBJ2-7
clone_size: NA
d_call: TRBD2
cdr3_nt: TGCGCCAGCAGCCAAGGGAGCTCGGGACTAGGACGCGAGCAGTACTTC
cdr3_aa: CASSQGSSGLGREQYF

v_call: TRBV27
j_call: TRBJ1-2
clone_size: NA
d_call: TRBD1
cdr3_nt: TGTGCCAGCAGGGCAATGGACAGGGGAAACTATGGCTACACCTTC
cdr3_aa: CASRAMDRGNYGYTF

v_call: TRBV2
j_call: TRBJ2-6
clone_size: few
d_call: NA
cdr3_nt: TGTGCCAGCAGCGGCCAAGGGAACGTCCTGACTTTC
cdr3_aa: CASSGQGNVLTF

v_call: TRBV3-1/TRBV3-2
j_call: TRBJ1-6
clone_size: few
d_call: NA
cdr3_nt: TGTGCCAGCAGCCAAGATTGGCAGGGAAGGTCACCCCTCCACTTT
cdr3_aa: CASSQDWQGRSPLHF

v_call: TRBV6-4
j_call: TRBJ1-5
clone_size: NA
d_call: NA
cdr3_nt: TGTGCCAGCAGTGACGGGAATCAGCCCCAGCATTTT
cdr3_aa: CASSDGNQPQHF

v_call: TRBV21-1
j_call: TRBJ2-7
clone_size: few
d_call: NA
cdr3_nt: TGTGCCAGCAGCAAAAGAAAAGTAGGACTAGCGGGGGGGCCGTACGAGCAGTACTTC
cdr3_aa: CASSKRKVGLAGGPYEQYF

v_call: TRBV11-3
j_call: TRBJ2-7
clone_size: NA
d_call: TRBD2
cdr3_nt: TGTGCCAGCAGCAAAGCGGGAAGCTCCTACGAGCAGTACTTC
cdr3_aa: CASSKAGSSYEQYF

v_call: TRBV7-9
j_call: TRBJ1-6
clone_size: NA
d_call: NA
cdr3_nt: TGTGCCAGCAGATACGACAGATTTAATTCACCCCTCCACTTT
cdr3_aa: CASRYDRFNSPLHF

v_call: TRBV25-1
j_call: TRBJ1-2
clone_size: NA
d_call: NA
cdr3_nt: TGTGCCAGCAGTGAGTACAGGGAGGGTGGCTACACCTTC
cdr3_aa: CASSEYREGGYTF

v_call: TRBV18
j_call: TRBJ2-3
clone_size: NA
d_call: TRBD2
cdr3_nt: TGTGCCAGCTCACCACCTCAGCGGGGGGGCCTAGATACGCAGTATTTT
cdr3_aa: CASSPPQRGGLDTQYF

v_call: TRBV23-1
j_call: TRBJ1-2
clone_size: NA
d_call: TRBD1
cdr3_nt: TGCGCCAGCAGTCAATCCGCCAGGGGGCGTCATGGCTACACCTTC
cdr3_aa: CASSQSARGRHGYTF

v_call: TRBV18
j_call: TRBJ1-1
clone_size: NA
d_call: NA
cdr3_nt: TGTGCCAGCTCACCACCGGGGAGGAACACTGAAGCTTTCTTT
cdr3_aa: CASSPPGRNTEAFF

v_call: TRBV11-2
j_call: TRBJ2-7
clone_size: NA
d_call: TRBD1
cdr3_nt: TGTGCCAGCAGCTCAGGGGGCTCCCAAGGGCAGTACTTC
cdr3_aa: CASSSGGSQGQYF

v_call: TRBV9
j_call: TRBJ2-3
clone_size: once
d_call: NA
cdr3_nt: TGTGCCAGCAGCGTAGCGGAGGGGGCCCTAGGGCAGTATTTT
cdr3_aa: CASSVAEGALGQYF

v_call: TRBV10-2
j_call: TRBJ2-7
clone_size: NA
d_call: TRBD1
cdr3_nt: TGCGCCAGCAGTCTACAGGGGGATGAGCAGTACTTC
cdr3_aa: CASSLQGDEQYF

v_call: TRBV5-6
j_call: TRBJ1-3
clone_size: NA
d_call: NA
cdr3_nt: TGTGCCAGCCAGGCCTTCTCTGGAAACACCATATATTTT
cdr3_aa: CASQAFSGNTIYF

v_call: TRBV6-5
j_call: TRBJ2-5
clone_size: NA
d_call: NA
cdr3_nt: TGTGCCAGCAGTTACTCGATAGGAGGGGAGACCCAGTACTTC
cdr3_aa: CASSYSIGGETQYF

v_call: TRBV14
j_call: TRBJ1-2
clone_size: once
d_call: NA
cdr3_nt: TGTGCCAGCAGACGGACTGCCTCGGGAGGCTACACCTTC
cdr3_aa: CASRRTASGGYTF

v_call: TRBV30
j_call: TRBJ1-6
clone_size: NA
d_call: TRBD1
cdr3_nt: TGTGCCTGGAGTTGGACAGGGTCGTCACCCCTCCACTTT
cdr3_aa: CAWSWTGSSPLHF

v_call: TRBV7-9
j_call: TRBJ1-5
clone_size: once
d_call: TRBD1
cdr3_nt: TGTGCCAGCAGCTTGACAGGGGCTAATCAGCCCCAGCATTTT
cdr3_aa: CASSLTGANQPQHF

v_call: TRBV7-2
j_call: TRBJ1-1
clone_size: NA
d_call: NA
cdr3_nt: TGTGCCAGCAGCCCTGGGCACTGGCGGACTGAAGCTTTCTTT
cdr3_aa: CASSPGHWRTEAFF

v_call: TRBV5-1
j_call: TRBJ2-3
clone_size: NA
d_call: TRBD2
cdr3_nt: TGCGCCAGCAGCTCGCTAGCGGCCCTAGCAGATACGCAGTATTTT
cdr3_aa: CASSSLAALADTQYF

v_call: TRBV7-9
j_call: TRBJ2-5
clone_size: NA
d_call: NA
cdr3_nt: TGTGCCAGCAGCTTGAACCTAGGACAGTTGCAAGAGACCCAGTACTTC
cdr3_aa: CASSLNLGQLQETQYF

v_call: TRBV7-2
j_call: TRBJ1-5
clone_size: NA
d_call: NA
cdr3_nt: TGTGCCAGCAGCCTCAGGGGAGGTAGCAATCAGCCCCAGCATTTT
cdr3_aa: CASSLRGGSNQPQHF

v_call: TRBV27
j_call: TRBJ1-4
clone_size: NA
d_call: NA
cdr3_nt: TGTGCCAGCAGTTCCTGGCAGGAGAGCGAAAAACTGTTTTTT
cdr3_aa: CASSSWQESEKLFF

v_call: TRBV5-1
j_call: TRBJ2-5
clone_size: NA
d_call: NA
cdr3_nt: TGCGCCAGCAGCTTGGCCCCTACTAGAGGAGAGACCCAGTACTTC
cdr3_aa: CASSLAPTRGETQYF

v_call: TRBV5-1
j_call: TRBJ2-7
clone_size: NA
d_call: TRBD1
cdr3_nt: TGCGCCAGTGGGACAGTCGAAATGAACGAGCAGTACTTC
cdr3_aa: CASGTVEMNEQYF

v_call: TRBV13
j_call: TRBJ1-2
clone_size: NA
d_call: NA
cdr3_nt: TGTGCCAGCAGCATCCGGGACCTACATGACTATGGCTACACCTTC
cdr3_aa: CASSIRDLHDYGYTF

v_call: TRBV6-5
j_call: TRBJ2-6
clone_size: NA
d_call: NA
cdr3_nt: TGTGCCAGCAGGTTAAGCTCTGGGGCCAACGTCCTGACTTTC
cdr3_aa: CASRLSSGANVLTF

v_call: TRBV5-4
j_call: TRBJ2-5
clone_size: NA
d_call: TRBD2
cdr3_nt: TGTGCCAGCAGCTTCAGAGCGGGGGTACAAGAGACCCAGTACTTC
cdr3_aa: CASSFRAGVQETQYF

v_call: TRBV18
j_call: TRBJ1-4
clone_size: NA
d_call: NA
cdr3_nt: TGTGCCAGCTCACCGAGGCAGGGTGGCGAAAAACTGTTTTTT
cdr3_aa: CASSPRQGGEKLFF

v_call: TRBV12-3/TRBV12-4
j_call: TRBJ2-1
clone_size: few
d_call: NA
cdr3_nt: TGTGCCAGCAGCTCACTGACTCCGGGTGAGCAGTTCTTC
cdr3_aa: CASSSLTPGEQFF

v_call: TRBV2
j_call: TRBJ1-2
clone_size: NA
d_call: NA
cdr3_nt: TGTGCCAGCAGCTCCGGCATAGGGTATACCTTC
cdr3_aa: CASSSGIGYTF

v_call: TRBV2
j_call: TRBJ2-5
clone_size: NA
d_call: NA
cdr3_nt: TGTGCCAGCAGTGAACGGAGCCAAGAGACCCAGTACTTC
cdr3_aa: CASSERSQETQYF

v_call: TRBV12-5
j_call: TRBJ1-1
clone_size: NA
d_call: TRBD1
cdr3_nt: TGTGCTAGTGGTGCCCAGGGGGCTAGAACTGAAGCTTTCTTT
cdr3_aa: CASGAQGARTEAFF

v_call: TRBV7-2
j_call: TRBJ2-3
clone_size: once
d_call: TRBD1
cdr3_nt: TGTGCCAGCAGCCGTGGACAGGGTAAAACAGATACGCAGTATTTT
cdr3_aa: CASSRGQGKTDTQYF

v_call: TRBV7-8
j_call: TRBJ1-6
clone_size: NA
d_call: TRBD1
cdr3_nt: TGTGCCAGCAGCGCCGACAGGGGTAATTCACCCCTCCACTTT
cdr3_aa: CASSADRGNSPLHF

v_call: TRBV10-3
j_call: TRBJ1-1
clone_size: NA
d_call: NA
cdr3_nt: TGTGCCATCAGGGGGGTCCTGAACACTGAAGCTTTCTTT
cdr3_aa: CAIRGVLNTEAFF

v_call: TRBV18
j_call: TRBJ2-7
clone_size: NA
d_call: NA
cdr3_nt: TGTGCCAGCTCACCACCGGGGGCGAGAAGCTACGAGCAGTACTTC
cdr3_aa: CASSPPGARSYEQYF

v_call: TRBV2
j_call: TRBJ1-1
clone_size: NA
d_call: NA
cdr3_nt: TGTGCCAGCAAAGAGGGTGGGTACACTGAAGCTTTCTTT
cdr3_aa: CASKEGGYTEAFF

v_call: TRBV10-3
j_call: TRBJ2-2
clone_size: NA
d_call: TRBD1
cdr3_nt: TGTGCCATCAGGCCGGGACAGGCGAACACCGGGGAGCTGTTTTTT
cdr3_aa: CAIRPGQANTGELFF

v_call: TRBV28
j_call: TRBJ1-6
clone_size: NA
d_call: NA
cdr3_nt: TGTGCCAGCAGTTTGGGGGTCGGGTCCCTCCACTTT
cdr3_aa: CASSLGVGSLHF

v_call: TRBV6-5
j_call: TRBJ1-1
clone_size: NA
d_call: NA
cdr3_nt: TGTGCCAGCAGTCACCGGACAAGCACTGAAGCTTTCTTT
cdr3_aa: CASSHRTSTEAFF

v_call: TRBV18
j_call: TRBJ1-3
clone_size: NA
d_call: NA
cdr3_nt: TGTGCCAGCTCACCCGGGGGACAAGGGAACACCATATATTTT
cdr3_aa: CASSPGGQGNTIYF

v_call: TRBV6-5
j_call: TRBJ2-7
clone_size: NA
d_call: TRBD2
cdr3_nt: TGTGCCAGCAGTTACTCCCCGGGACTAGCTGGAGAGCAGTACTTC
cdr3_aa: CASSYSPGLAGEQYF

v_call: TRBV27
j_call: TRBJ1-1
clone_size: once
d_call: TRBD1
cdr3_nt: TGTGCCAGCAGTTTAGCCAGGGGGCTAACTGAAGCTTTCTTT
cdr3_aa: CASSLARGLTEAFF